These 28 T cell receptor beta chains were sequenced from one sample in a study of blood T cell repertoires in COVID-19. Repertoires were generated with immunoSEQ multiplex PCR, while TCRdb's copy carries only in-frame clones and drops some. The table includes hundreds of thousands of clones, under 90% detected once. Material: PBMCs or T cells enriched from blood (not recorded which). These receptor sequences come from a man aged 18 to 29 who had recovered from COVID-19.

V is TRBV7-9 and J is TRBJ2-7; D is unclear. The germline gives CDR1 SEHNR, CDR2 FQNEAQ (reference sequence). This CDR3 is built from 11 residues. V was clipped by 4 bases and J by 4 bases, with 5 bases between them. CDR3 nucleotides: TGTGCCAGCAGCTCCCTGTACGAGCAGTACTTC. This gives the protein CASSSLYEQYF. Filled out from reference TRBV7-9 and TRBJ2-7, the complete variable domain reads DTGVSQNPRHKITKRGQNVTFRCDPISEHNRLYWYRQTLGQGPEFLTYFQNEAQLEKSRLLSDRFSAERPKGSFSTLEIQRTEQGDSAMYLCASSSLYEQYFGPGTRLTVT.

V usage is TRBV5-1 and J usage is TRBJ1-2, with 8 nucleotides matching TRBD1. In germline, CDR1 is SGHRS, CDR2 YFSETQ. V shed 5 bases, J shed 3 bases, and the junction held 3 bases outside the gene matches. This CDR3 comprises 13 residues. The CDR3 DNA is TGCGCCAGCAGACAACAGGGGGACTATGGCTACACCTTC. It yields the protein CASRQQGDYGYTF.

The V and J genes are TRBV7-9 and TRBJ1-2; D not certain. The CDR3 consists of 16 residues. Trimming removed 5 bases at V and 0 bases at J, with 16 bases between. Germline CDR1 SEHNR, CDR2 FQNEAQ (reference sequence). CDR3 residues: CASSPRMGGANYGYTF. Here the CDR3 DNA reads TGTGCCAGCAGCCCCCGAATGGGAGGTGCTAACTATGGCTACACCTTC.

The chain joins TRBV25-1 to TRBJ1-6; tentative D call: TRBD1 (6 bases). The length of the CDR3 is 15 residues. V was pared by 6 bases and J by 4 bases, with 13 bases between. Looked up from germline, CDR1 is MGHDK and CDR2 is SYGVNS. The CDR3 nucleotides are TGTGCCAGCAGCGACCCGGACAGATATAATTCACCCCTCCACTTT. The encoded protein is CASSDPDRYNSPLHF.

The J gene is TRBJ2-5, the V gene TRBV27; tentative D call: TRBD1 (5 bases). This CDR3 contains 14 residues. The V gene's germline CDR1 is MNHEY and CDR2 SMNVEV (reference sequence). Deletions cut 5 bases from V and 4 bases from J, with 14 bases between. CDR3 DNA: TGTGCCAGCAGTCCGCAGGGTCCTGGAGAGACCCAGTACTTC. Amino acid sequence: CASSPQGPGETQYF.

J is TRBJ2-5 and V is TRBV7-9; 7 nucleotides agree with TRBD2. V gave up 3 bases and J gave up 5 bases; unmatched junction bases: 18. The germline V gene encodes CDR1 SEHNR and CDR2 FQNEAQ (reference sequence). This CDR3 region has 18 residues. In DNA form, the CDR3 reads TGTGCCAGCAGCTTGGGGCAACAAGTGACTAGCTCGTGGGAGACCCAGTACTTC. Encoded protein: CASSLGQQVTSSWETQYF.

This clone has only one observation. This rearrangement joins TRBV27 to TRBJ2-4; 7 bases align to TRBD1. This CDR3 comprises 14 residues. Germline loops: CDR1 MNHEY, CDR2 SMNVEV (reference sequence). Trimming at V came to 5 bases and at J to 1 base, leaving 2 bases not matched to a gene. CDR3 in amino acids: CASSPRGAKNIQYF. CDR3 in DNA: TGTGCCAGCAGTCCCAGGGGGGCCAAAAACATTCAGTACTTC.

This chain links TRBV6-5 with TRBJ2-7, with 14 bases fitting TRBD2. The germline gives CDR1 MNHEY, CDR2 SVGAGI. The CDR3 spans 14 residues. V lost 6 bases, J lost 6 bases, and 4 bases stayed unmatched. CDR3 region: CASRGLAGVSEQYF. The CDR3 coding sequence is TGTGCCAGCAGGGGACTAGCGGGAGTAAGCGAGCAGTACTTC.

This clone came up a few times. CDR3 DNA: TGTGCCAGCAGGACAGGGGGTGGCGAAAAACTGTTTTTT. It codes for CASRTGGGEKLFF. This sequence joins TRBV12-3 or TRBV12-4 and TRBJ1-4; 9 positions match TRBD1. Trimming removed 6 bases from V and 8 bases from J; junction bases left unmatched: 4. This CDR3 is 13 amino acids long.

Only one count was recorded for this clone. The chain recombines TRBV2 with TRBJ1-2; 7 nucleotides match TRBD1. V was pared by 7 bases and J by 5 bases, with 4 bases of the junction left unmatched. CDR3 size: 12 residues. Germline CDR1 reads SNHLY; CDR2 reads FYNNEI. CDR3 protein: CASTTGVYGYTF. CDR3 bases: TGTGCCAGCACTACAGGGGTTTATGGCTACACCTTC.

This rearrangement joins TRBV7-8 to TRBJ2-5, with 12 bases identical to TRBD1. With 5 bases clipped from V and 4 bases from J, the junction kept 8 bases outside the gene matches. Germline V gene lookup returns CDR1 SGHVS and CDR2 FQNEAQ. The CDR3 has 16 amino acids. The CDR3 is CASSLRDRGPGETQYF. The CDR3 coding sequence is TGTGCCAGCAGCCTTCGGGACAGGGGGCCGGGAGAGACCCAGTACTTC.

The chain has TRBV2 and TRBJ1-6, with 8 bases lining up with TRBD1. Germline V gene lookup returns CDR1 SNHLY and CDR2 FYNNEI. Trimming at V came to 4 bases and at J to 7 bases, leaving 3 bases not matched to a gene. This CDR3 has 14 amino acids. The CDR3 DNA reads TGTGCCAGCAGTGGTGCAGGGGGCAATTCACCCCTCCACTTT. This sequence encodes CASSGAGGNSPLHF.

The chain employs TRBV28 and TRBJ2-5; TRBD1 aligns across 8 bases. This CDR3 has 15 residues. The germline gives CDR1 MDHEN, CDR2 SYDVKM. V shed 6 bases, J shed 5 bases, and the junction held 11 bases outside the gene matches. The DNA for the CDR3 is TGTGCCAGCAGGCGGCAGGGGGCTCGGTTGGAGACCCAGTACTTC. Translated: CASRRQGARLETQYF.

This sequence joins TRBV15 and TRBJ1-1; D is ambiguous. Trimming removed 0 bases at V and 4 bases at J, with 15 bases between. The CDR3 contains 16 residues. The germline CDR1 and CDR2 sequences are LNHNV and YYDKDF (reference sequence). CDR3 sequence reads: CATSRESGALSTEAFF. CDR3 nucleotides: TGTGCCACCAGCAGAGAGTCGGGAGCATTAAGCACTGAAGCTTTCTTT.

V usage is TRBV10-2 and J usage is TRBJ2-5, with TRBD2 identical over 8 bases. Trimming removed 3 bases from V and 14 bases from J; junction bases left unmatched: 8. The CDR3 consists of 12 residues. Germline V lookup: CDR1 WSHSY, CDR2 SAAADI. CDR3 DNA: TGCGCCAGCAGTGAAACCGGGACTAGGAATTACTTC. Residues: CASSETGTRNYF.

The chain joins TRBV11-2 to TRBJ2-3; 12 nucleotides match TRBD2. The J segment lost 3 bases and the V segment lost 4 bases, leaving 5 bases of the junction unmatched. The CDR3 runs to 16 residues. CDR1 is SGHAT and CDR2 is FQNNGV in the germline V gene. For the CDR3, the DNA is TGTGCCAGCAGCTACAGACTAGCGGGGGAGACAGATACGCAGTATTTT. Its translation is CASSYRLAGETDTQYF.

This clone is medium-sized within its sample. The chain has TRBV6-4 and TRBJ2-1; TRBD2 matches at 9 bases. Per the germline V gene, CDR1 is MRHNA and CDR2 is SNTAGT. The CDR3 length is 16 residues. V dropped 4 bases and J dropped 0; count of bases not matched to a gene: 4. This chain's CDR3 is CASSVDSGGSYNEQFF. For the CDR3, the DNA is TGTGCCAGCAGTGTGGATAGCGGGGGCTCCTACAATGAGCAGTTCTTC.

V and J are TRBV18 and TRBJ1-4, with D maybe TRBD1 (5 bases). Deletions cut 4 bases from V and 5 bases from J, with 14 bases between. The CDR3 loop spans 15 amino acids. The germline V gene encodes CDR1 KGHSH and CDR2 LQKENI. CDR3 coding DNA: TGTGCCAGCTCACTTGGAGGGGTAGGGAATGAAAAACTGTTTTTT. This codes for CASSLGGVGNEKLFF.

The chain is built from TRBV5-1 and TRBJ2-7; 9 bases are shared with TRBD1. The CDR3 spans 13 residues. V was pared by 0 bases and J by 6 bases, with 1 base of the junction left unmatched. Germline V CDR1 and CDR2: SGHRS, YFSETQ. This chain's CDR3 is CASSLGQGGEQYF. Here the CDR3 DNA reads TGCGCCAGCAGCTTGGGACAGGGGGGCGAGCAGTACTTC.

This clone was seen more than once but under ten times. The chain carries TRBV10-1 and TRBJ1-2, with 10 nucleotides matching TRBD1. In germline, CDR1 is WNHNN, CDR2 SYGVQD (reference sequence). This CDR3 has 16 amino acids. V lost 6 bases to trimming and J lost 1 base; unmatched junction nucleotides: 8. The CDR3 here is CASRRVGQGDNYGYTF. The CDR3 coding sequence is TGCGCCAGCAGAAGAGTCGGACAGGGGGATAACTATGGCTACACCTTC.

The CDR3 bases are TGTGCCAGCCGCCGTTTTGGGGGGGGCCGGGGAGAGACCCAGTACTTC. Residues: CASRRFGGGRGETQYF. The V call is TRBV11-2, the J call TRBJ2-5; D is perhaps TRBD2 (7 bases). Germline V gene data show CDR1 as SGHAT and CDR2 as FQNNGV. V was cut by 8 bases and J by 4 bases, with 23 bases left in between. The CDR3 loop spans 16 amino acids.

The rearrangement joins TRBV18 to TRBJ2-1; D is undetermined. Trimming stripped 6 bases from V and 0 bases from J, with 15 bases between. Germline V gene sequence: CDR1 KGHSH, CDR2 LQKENI. The CDR3 has 16 residues. The chain's CDR3 is CASSPLEMSSYNEQFF. The DNA of the CDR3 is TGTGCCAGCTCCCCGCTAGAAATGAGCTCCTACAATGAGCAGTTCTTC.

The chain is built from TRBV28 and TRBJ2-1; TRBD1 agrees at 7 bases. Germline V gives CDR1 MDHEN, CDR2 SYDVKM. CDR3 length equals 12 residues. The V and J ends lost 3 bases and 11 bases, in that order; junction bases with no gene match: 4. CDR3 DNA sequence: TGTGCCAGCAGTTTGAGACAGGGAAAGCAGTTCTTC. Translated: CASSLRQGKQFF.

The chain is built from TRBV27 and TRBJ1-2; D not certain. V lost 3 bases, J lost 5 bases, and 13 bases lay in between. CDR1 and CDR2 from the germline V gene are MNHEY and SMNVEV (reference sequence). This CDR3 spans 14 amino acids. CDR3 region: CASSFTATGYGYTF. CDR3 coding DNA: TGTGCCAGCAGTTTCACAGCTACGGGGTATGGCTACACCTTC.

The V and J genes are TRBV2 and TRBJ1-1, with unresolved D. V lost 6 bases and J lost 0, with 8 bases in between. Per the germline V gene, CDR1 is SNHLY and CDR2 is FYNNEI. CDR3 length: 13 amino acids. CDR3 in amino acids: CASRSQLNTEAFF. CDR3 coding DNA: TGTGCCAGCAGGTCTCAGTTGAACACTGAAGCTTTCTTT.

The J gene is TRBJ2-1, the V gene TRBV11-3, with D possibly TRBD2 on 5 matching bases. The CDR3 is 15 residues long. The germline CDR1 and CDR2 sequences are SGHNT and YENEEA. With 3 bases removed from V and 0 bases from J, the gap between germline ends came to 9 bases. The CDR3 coding sequence is TGTGCCAGCAGCTTGGATAGCGACTCCTACAATGAGCAGTTCTTC. It translates to CASSLDSDSYNEQFF.

This clone appeared once. This rearrangement joins TRBV28 to TRBJ1-6; D ambiguous. CDR1 is MDHEN and CDR2 is SYDVKM in the germline V gene. V was cut by 3 bases and J by 8 bases, with 17 bases left in between. This CDR3 contains 16 residues. Written as DNA, the CDR3 is TGTGCCAGCAGTTTCAGGCGAGGGCCGACCTATTCACCCCTCCACTTT. Its translation is CASSFRRGPTYSPLHF. The full variable domain, completed using reference TRBV28 and TRBJ1-6, is DVKVTQSSRYLVKRTGEKVFLECVQDMDHENMFWYRQDPGLGLRLIYFSYDVKMKEKGDIPEGYSVSREKKERFSLILESASTNQTSMYLCASSFRRGPTYSPLHFGNGTRLTVT.

This clone has just one count. This sequence joins TRBV2 and TRBJ1-5; D is undetermined. Between the trimmed V and J ends, which lost 1 base and 7 bases, there was a span of 11 bases. Germline-derived CDR1 and CDR2 are SNHLY and FYNNEI. The CDR3 spans 14 residues. CDR3 DNA: TGTGCCAGCAGTGAAGTGGAGAGGGTGCAGCCCCAGCATTTT. The encoded protein is CASSEVERVQPQHF.